Included here is one T cell receptor (beta chain) sequence, with context. The antigen is undetermined. This entry comes from a study of T cell responses to AZD1222 COVID-19 vaccine. Study conclusions and caveats: Spike-spanning, vaccine-associated CD4 TCRs were dominant at 160-218 and 743-854. Breadth and depth of Spike-specific TCRs rose after two AZD1222 doses. Seropositive status at baseline applied to only five to seven AZD1222 recipients.

Produced via immunoSEQ multiplex PCR; TCRdb's table is partial and in-frame only. Seen here are over 65,000 clones, 70% to 85% observed once, and the top ten hold around 21%. The sequencing here drew on peripheral blood, taken on day 0 of AZD1222 vaccination. The receptor was isolated from an adult in good health.

CDR3 in amino acids: CASRGFSNQPQHF. CDR3 sequence (DNA): TGTGCCAGCAGAGGGTTTAGCAATCAGCCCCAGCATTTT. The gene calls are TRBV2 and TRBJ1-5; D gene unclear. Trimming cost V 6 bases and J 0 bases, with 6 bases left between them. CDR1 is SNHLY, CDR2 FYNNEI, per germline. The CDR3 sequence is 13 residues long.